Shown below are 14 T cell receptor beta chains from a single sample sequenced in a study of T-cell reconstitution after alpha-beta-depleted transplantation in children (dated by TCRdb to 2016 to 2018). Libraries were made using PCR. The data were produced on an Illumina HiSeq 2500. TCR library preparation used molecular barcoding, with unique molecular identifiers applied to normalize quantification of the TCRbeta repertoire. The raw public reads went through TCRdb reprocessing: fastp at Q25, MiXCR clone calling, in-frame beta chains kept. Under each unique CDR3 protein, matching rows form one entry showing the most common genes and DNA. A total of hundreds of thousands of distinct CDR3 sequences appear in this sample, roughly a tenth of them only once. About 2.1% of the sample is taken by the ten largest. The treatment or condition tag for this specimen amounts to: allogeneic hematopoietic cell transplantation with graft depleted of TCRalphabeta T cells and CD19 B cells.

The sample was PBMCs, taken before TCRalphabeta/CD19-depleted stem cell transplant. These TCRs come from a child aged 2-15 years with inherited bone marrow failure, due to receive a stem cell transplant.

The rearrangement uses TRBV7-8 and TRBJ2-7; 15 bases fit TRBD2. The trim removed 5 bases at V and 3 bases at J, leaving 8 bases unmatched. The CDR3 totals 17 residues. Germline-derived CDR1 and CDR2 are SGHVS and FQNEAQ. CDR3 in DNA: TGTGCCAGCAGCGGACTAGCGGGAGGGCCCTATAACTACGAGCAGTACTTC. Translated: CASSGLAGGPYNYEQYF. The complete variable domain, with remaining parts taken from reference TRBV7-8 and TRBJ2-7, reads GAGVSQSPRYKVAKRGQDVALRCDPISGHVSLFWYQQALGQGPEFLTYFQNEAQLDKSGLPSDRFFAERPEGSVSTLKIQRTQQEDSAVYLCASSGLAGGPYNYEQYFGPGTRLTVT.

The chain joins TRBV5-1 to TRBJ2-7; the match to TRBD1 covers 9 bases. CDR3 size: 16 residues. Germline CDR1 and CDR2: SGHRS and YFSETQ. V shed 0 bases and J 3 bases; nucleotides not matched to a gene: 7. CDR3 amino acids: CASSLEAWTGDYEQYF. CDR3 bases: TGCGCCAGCAGCTTGGAGGCCTGGACAGGGGACTACGAGCAGTACTTC.

A word on this clonotype: A much larger clone differs from this one at a single base, so this may be a read error. The chain has TRBV12-3 or TRBV12-4 and TRBJ1-2; possible D gene TRBD1, 6 bases. The CDR3 is 14 residues long. The CDR3: CASNLFQGKEGYTF. CDR3 coding DNA: TGTGCCAGCAATTTATTTCAGGGGAAGGAAGGCTACACCTTC.

The sample holds many counts of this clonotype. The rearrangement uses TRBV12-3 or TRBV12-4 and TRBJ2-1; 10 bases are a match to TRBD2. With 6 bases clipped from V and 8 bases from J, the junction kept 10 bases outside the gene matches. This CDR3 region has 15 residues. CDR3 nucleotides: TGTGCCAGCAGCCAACTAGCGGGACATCACTATGAGCAGTTCTTC. This gives the protein CASSQLAGHHYEQFF.

This clonotype was seen at least ten times. The J gene is TRBJ1-6, the V gene TRBV20-1; 8 bases agree with TRBD1. With 5 bases clipped from V and 8 bases from J, the junction kept 5 bases outside the gene matches. Germline V lookup: CDR1 DFQATT, CDR2 SNEGSKA (reference sequence). This CDR3 comprises 13 residues. The CDR3 sequence is CSAGQGRYSPLHF. For the CDR3, the DNA is TGCAGTGCTGGACAGGGCCGATATTCACCCCTCCACTTT.

This clonotype was counted at least ten times. V is TRBV13 and J is TRBJ2-7, with D tentatively TRBD1 or TRBD2 (5 bases each). Germline V gene sequence: CDR1 PRHDT, CDR2 FYEKMQ (reference sequence). The CDR3 sequence is 16 residues long. Between the trimmed V and J ends, which lost 3 bases and 2 bases, there was a span of 17 bases. CDR3 DNA: TGTGCCAGCAGCTTGGGGGTTCGAGCTCCAACCTACGAGCAGTACTTC. Amino acid sequence: CASSLGVRAPTYEQYF.

This clonotype has a count of ten or more. This chain uses TRBV27 with TRBJ2-4; perhaps D is TRBD1 or TRBD2 (6 bases each). The CDR3 length is 12 residues. In germline, CDR1 is MNHEY, CDR2 SMNVEV (reference sequence). V gave up 6 bases and J gave up 6 bases, with 9 bases separating them. The CDR3 spells CASRGGGNIQYF. The CDR3 bases are TGTGCCAGCAGGGGGGGCGGAAACATTCAGTACTTC.

This clonotype was picked up many times. The chain combines TRBV12-3 or TRBV12-4 with TRBJ2-6; a possible D gene is TRBD1 (5 bases). V lost 5 bases to trimming and J lost 0 bases, with 11 bases between them. The length of the CDR3 is 16 residues. CDR3 DNA sequence: TGTGCCAGCAGTCCCAGGGTCCTCTCTGGGGCCAACGTCCTGACTTTC. Amino acids: CASSPRVLSGANVLTF.

This clonotype was observed a handful of times. This rearrangement joins TRBV27 to TRBJ2-3; D is unclear. Germline V gene lookup returns CDR1 MNHEY and CDR2 SMNVEV (reference sequence). CDR3 length equals 14 residues. The V end was cut by 2 bases, the J end by 2 bases, with 8 bases between. CDR3 amino acids: CASSLRAVTDTQYF. Here the CDR3 DNA reads TGTGCCAGCAGTTTAAGGGCCGTCACAGATACGCAGTATTTT.

This clonotype has ten or more counts. This rearrangement joins TRBV5-1 to TRBJ1-2; 7 positions agree with TRBD1. The CDR3 sequence is 15 residues long. In germline, CDR1 is SGHRS, CDR2 YFSETQ. The V gene end was trimmed by 0 bases and the J gene end by 0 bases; junction bases not matched to a gene: 2. DNA for the CDR3: TGCGCCAGCAGCTTGGACAGGGGAACTAACTATGGCTACACCTTC. Amino acids: CASSLDRGTNYGYTF.

In this sample, this clonotype turned up many times. The rearrangement uses TRBV5-1 and TRBJ2-4; TRBD2 matches 9 bases. With V trimmed by 1 base and J by 8 bases, 10 bases remained unmatched. There are 16 residues in the CDR3. CDR1 and CDR2 from the germline V gene are SGHRS and YFSETQ. The CDR3 bases are TGCGCCAGCAGCTTGATGGCGGGAGGGGTGGAGGACATTCAGTACTTC. This encodes CASSLMAGGVEDIQYF.

The sample holds many counts of this clonotype. This rearrangement joins TRBV5-6 to TRBJ1-6; D is uncertain. V lost 7 bases to trimming and J lost 14 bases, with 4 bases between them. Germline V gives CDR1 SGHDT, CDR2 YYEEEE. The CDR3 has 8 residues. The CDR3 sequence is CASVTLHF. In DNA form, the CDR3 reads TGTGCCAGCGTTACCCTCCACTTT.

This clonotype was picked up many times. This chain joins TRBV27 and TRBJ1-6; perhaps TRBD1 as D (6 bases). V shed 4 bases and J shed 0 bases, with 22 bases lying between them. The germline V gene has CDR1 MNHEY and CDR2 SMNVEV (reference sequence). CDR3 length equals 20 residues. The DNA of the CDR3 is TGTGCCAGCAGTTCACAGGGTTCCCCCTTGATGAGCTCCTATAATTCACCCCTCCACTTT. Amino acid sequence: CASSSQGSPLMSSYNSPLHF.

This clonotype was found a few times. The rearrangement links TRBV5-5 to TRBJ1-5; D gene unclear. This CDR3 has 15 amino acids. Deletions cut 0 bases from V and 2 bases from J, with 9 bases between. Germline lookup yields CDR1 SGHKS and CDR2 YYEKEE (reference sequence). Written as DNA, the CDR3 is TGTGCCAGCAGCTTGGGGTTCAACCGCAATCAGCCCCAGCATTTT. Its protein is CASSLGFNRNQPQHF. Combining the CDR3 with reference TRBV5-5 and TRBJ1-5 gives the whole variable domain DAGVTQSPTHLIKTRGQQVTLRCSPISGHKSVSWYQQVLGQGPQFIFQYYEKEERGRGNFPDRFSARQFPNYSSELNVNALLLGDSALYLCASSLGFNRNQPQHFGDGTRLSIL.